A single T cell receptor (beta chain) is shown here with its context. Its antigen is not yet known. Qualities for individual bases were not recorded, and no much larger clone is one base off. This entry comes from a study of blood T cell repertoires in COVID-19 (TCRdb year 2020). About the study as a whole: The collaborator samples originated in the United States, Italy and Spain and spanned the acute and convalescent phases of COVID-19. A de-identified subject ID, COVID-19 status, age in years and sex were almost always included in the sample metadata. HLA class I and class II types, where available, came from metadata supplied by the sample provider rather than from assay-based typing. Subjects who had been exposed to COVID-19, were actively infected with it, or had recovered from it provided the deeply sampled blood TCRbeta repertoires that made up the dataset. The repertoires were made available in a free public database intended to serve as a resource for research on the immune response to SARS-CoV-2. The samples were drawn from two sources: the first 160 participants of the ongoing ImmuneRACE study, and 1,254 subjects contributed by 6 global collaborators. The prospective study material was composed of cDNA or gDNA derived from T cells, B-cell-depleted T cells, or PBMCs. The paper's findings and limits, for the study overall: Clinical and demographic metadata were provided uncurated, with the amount varying by source and participant.

Based on the germline V gene (reference sequence), the CDR1 and CDR2 sequences are LNHDA and SQIVND. Inclusive of the bounding cysteine and phenylalanine, the CDR3 is 14 residues long. Of the read, only the CDR3 DNA is kept; its 42 bases are in frame from base 1. V has 6 bases trimmed and J has 6 bases trimmed; junction bases matching no gene number 8. Collaborating institutions collected whole blood in K2EDTA tubes following their own protocols. For TCRbeta analysis, collaborators shipped samples in one of three forms: frozen whole blood, isolated PBMCs, or DNA extracted from either of those sample types. TCRbeta CDR3 regions were amplified from genomic DNA using the immunoSEQ Assay, a bias-controlled multiplex PCR. Per the source publication's procedure: Within the assay, amplification of reference gene primers was used to estimate how many nucleated cells each sample contained. Sequence reads were collapsed and filtered to measure the absolute abundance of every unique TCRbeta CDR3 rearrangement. For each sample, productive Simpson clonality was calculated by taking the square root of Simpson's diversity index across productive rearrangements. Here the immuneACCESS table is served through TCRdb, limited to in-frame sequences with V and J called. Missing clones are a known gap in these copies; in checked studies unresolved V genes cover under half, and the rest lacks a known reason. From that table come the V and J calls and clone size; the DNA was used to work out D and trimming. Present in this sample are about 110,000 clones, about 70% of which were seen just once. Under 10% of the sample is in the top ten clones.

The chain is assembled from TRBV19 and TRBJ2-7, and TRBD1 matches 10 of the central bases. Sequenced input: peripheral blood. The TCR originated in a woman aged 55-69 years with acute or convalescent COVID-19. The nucleotide sequence reads as follows: TGTGCCAGTAGATCCGGACAGGGGGGCCGCGAGCAGTACTTC. It is translated as CASRSGQGGREQYF.